This TCR beta chain was documented in a study of T cells in localized non-small cell lung cancer. The adjacent lung that was sampled lay at least 2 cm from the tumor margin and showed no atypia. V was pared by 3 bases and J by 8 bases, with 13 bases between. The CDR3 length is 14 residues. Germline V CDR1 and CDR2: KGHSH, LQKENI. The study, taken as a whole, reports: A median of roughly 55 of the top 100 tumor clones appeared in adjacent lung, which was paired and uninvolved. Uninvolved adjacent lung showed the highest T cell clonality, exceeding tumor.

The repertoire was sequenced with immunoSEQ multiplex PCR; TCRdb's copy has only in-frame clones and lacks some. Of thousands of clones listed, roughly 25% are singletons. About this clone itself: Its target is not known.

The source was normal lung tissue next to the tumor, collected before any cancer treatment. The chain uses TRBV18 and TRBJ1-4; weak D call: TRBD1 (6 bases). The TCR comes from a male donor older than 55 with stage I lung adenocarcinoma. The CDR3 region has the DNA TGTGCCAGCTCACCCCCTACTGACAGGGAAAAACTGTTTTTT. This gives the protein CASSPPTDREKLFF.